This T cell receptor (beta chain) was sequenced for a study of glioma-infiltrating T cells after dendritic cell vaccination. Clones were read by immunoSEQ multiplex PCR, and TCRdb kept only the in-frame ones, dropping some. The data show 50,000 to 65,000 clones, under 90% seen once. Germline trimming cut 0 bases from V and 5 bases from J; bases unmatched to any gene: 2. The CDR3 totals 16 residues. Germline V gene data show CDR1 as SGHDT and CDR2 as YYEEEE. The sample holds a few counts of this clone. Time point noted: after dendritic cell vaccination, including at tumor progression/relapse. Only patients with spare fresh-frozen tumor and over two years of follow-up were included. All glioblastoma patients lacked an isocitrate dehydrogenase mutation.

The sequencing here drew on blood, taken after dendritic cell vaccination. V gene TRBV5-6 combines with J gene TRBJ1-6; 10 nucleotides agree with TRBD1. This receptor was identified in a human donor with glioblastoma. Here the CDR3 DNA reads TGTGCCAGCAGCTTGGATGGGACAGGGGATAATTCACCCCTCCACTTT. This translates into CASSLDGTGDNSPLHF.